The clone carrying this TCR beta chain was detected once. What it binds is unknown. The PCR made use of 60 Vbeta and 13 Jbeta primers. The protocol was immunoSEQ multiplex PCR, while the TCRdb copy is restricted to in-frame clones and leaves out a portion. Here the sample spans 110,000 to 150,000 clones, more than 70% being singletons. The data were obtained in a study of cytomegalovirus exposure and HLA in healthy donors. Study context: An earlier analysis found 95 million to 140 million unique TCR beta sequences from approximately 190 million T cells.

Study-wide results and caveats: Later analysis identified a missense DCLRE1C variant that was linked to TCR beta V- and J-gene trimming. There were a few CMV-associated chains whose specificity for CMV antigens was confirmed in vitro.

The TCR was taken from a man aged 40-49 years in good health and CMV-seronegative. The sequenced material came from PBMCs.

CDR3 sequence (DNA): TGTGCCAGCAGCCCACAAGCGGGGGGGCAAGAGACCCAGTACTTC. It translates to CASSPQAGGQETQYF. V is TRBV5-4 and J is TRBJ2-5, with TRBD2 matching 10 bases. CDR1 is SGHNT and CDR2 is YYREEE in the germline V gene (reference sequence). V dropped 4 bases and J dropped 2; count of bases not matched to a gene: 5. This CDR3 has 15 amino acids. The full variable domain, rest sourced from reference TRBV5-4 and TRBJ2-5, is ETGVTQSPTHLIKTRGQQVTLRCSSQSGHNTVSWYQQALGQGPQFIFQYYREEENGRGNFPPRFSGLQFPNYSSELNVNALELDDSALYLCASSPQAGGQETQYFGPGTRLLVL.